The 30 T cell receptor beta chains in this list originate from one sample, sequenced in a study of cytomegalovirus exposure and HLA in healthy donors. The PCR was carried out with 60 Vbeta primers and 13 Jbeta primers. Sequencing used immunoSEQ multiplex PCR; TCRdb keeps in-frame clones, though not all of them. The table lists around 200,000 clones, around four fifths of them singletons. The sequenced sample consisted of PBMCs. The source of these receptors is a female donor in good health and CMV-seronegative.

This clone was found a few times. This sequence joins TRBV5-6 and TRBJ2-3, with 10 bases lining up with TRBD2. This CDR3 contains 16 residues. V lost 4 bases, J lost 0 bases, and 5 bases stayed unmatched. CDR1 is SGHDT, CDR2 YYEEEE, per germline. CDR3 protein: CASSGTSGISTDTQYF. The CDR3 coding sequence is TGTGCCAGCAGCGGAACTAGCGGGATTAGCACAGATACGCAGTATTTT. The entire variable domain, with the rest obtained from reference TRBV5-6 and TRBJ2-3, is as follows: DAGVTQSPTHLIKTRGQQVTLRCSPKSGHDTVSWYQQALGQGPQFIFQYYEEEERQRGNFPDRFSGHQFPNYSSELNVNALLLGDSALYLCASSGTSGISTDTQYFGPGTRLTVL.

The V call is TRBV7-2, the J call TRBJ2-3, with TRBD2 matching 10 bases. Germline CDR1 is SGHTA and CDR2 is FQGNSA. The CDR3 is 16 residues long. The V gene end was trimmed by 2 bases and the J gene end by 2 bases; junction bases not matched to a gene: 4. In DNA form, the CDR3 reads TGTGCCAGCAGCTTAAAACTAGCGGGACTCACAGATACGCAGTATTTT. It translates to CASSLKLAGLTDTQYF.

V and J are TRBV28 and TRBJ1-5, with 8 positions matching TRBD1. Germline lookup yields CDR1 MDHEN and CDR2 SYDVKM. The CDR3 is 14 residues long. Trimming took 6 bases from V and 6 from J; bases not matched to a gene: 7. The CDR3 sequence is CASSLQGGGQPQHF. CDR3 nucleotide sequence: TGTGCCAGCAGCCTACAGGGGGGGGGTCAGCCCCAGCATTTT.

This clone appeared a single time. The CDR3 loop reads CASSFLRTGGENTEAFF. CDR3 nucleotide sequence: TGTGCCAGCAGCTTTCTTCGGACAGGGGGGGAGAACACTGAAGCTTTCTTT. This sequence joins TRBV7-9 and TRBJ1-1; 10 positions agree with TRBD1. The CDR3 sequence is 17 residues long. The J segment lost 1 base and the V segment lost 3 bases, leaving 8 bases of the junction unmatched. The germline V gene encodes CDR1 SEHNR and CDR2 FQNEAQ (reference sequence).

The CDR3 loop is CASSTPLAGANVLTF. The DNA for the CDR3 is TGTGCCAGTAGTACCCCACTTGCGGGGGCCAACGTCCTGACTTTC. The chain has TRBV19 and TRBJ2-6; D not certain. The CDR3 runs 15 residues. Trimming removed 4 bases at V and 4 bases at J, with 11 bases between. Germline CDR1 reads LNHDA; CDR2 reads SQIVND (reference sequence).

CDR3 protein: CASSPLGPYEQYF. CDR3 DNA sequence: TGTGCCAGCAGCCCCCTTGGGCCCTACGAGCAGTACTTC. This chain links TRBV7-9 with TRBJ2-7, with D hard to call. This CDR3 has 13 residues. CDR1 is SEHNR and CDR2 is FQNEAQ in the germline V gene (reference sequence). Trimming stripped 5 bases from V and 2 bases from J, with 10 bases between.

This chain uses TRBV5-1 with TRBJ2-7; weak D call: TRBD2 (5 bases). V lost 4 bases and J 7 bases, leaving 21 bases between the germline ends. Germline-derived CDR1 and CDR2 are SGHRS and YFSETQ. CDR3 length: 15 amino acids. This CDR3 is CASSHVGRTEGEQYF. CDR3 sequence (DNA): TGCGCCAGCAGCCACGTGGGTCGGACCGAGGGAGAGCAGTACTTC.

This chain links TRBV5-1 with TRBJ2-3; 10 bases line up with TRBD2. The CDR3 spans 17 residues. Germline V gives CDR1 SGHRS, CDR2 YFSETQ. V lost 5 bases to trimming and J lost 0 bases; unmatched junction nucleotides: 9. In DNA form, the CDR3 reads TGCGCCAGCAGAGAAACATTAGCGGGAGGCAGCACAGATACGCAGTATTTT. Its protein product is CASRETLAGGSTDTQYF.

The chain combines TRBV30 with TRBJ2-7, with D perhaps TRBD1 (5 bases). The CDR3 sequence is 12 residues long. Germline V gives CDR1 GTSNPN, CDR2 SVGIG (reference sequence). V gave up 3 bases and J gave up 0 bases, with 6 bases separating them. CDR3 DNA sequence: TGTGCCTGGAGGGACAACTCCTACGAGCAGTACTTC. Its protein product is CAWRDNSYEQYF.

This clone was detected only a few times. This chain joins TRBV28 and TRBJ1-4; D perhaps matches TRBD1 (6 bases). The length of the CDR3 is 14 residues. The ends were cut back, 5 bases at V and 4 bases at J, with 11 bases in the middle. Germline-derived CDR1 and CDR2 are MDHEN and SYDVKM. The CDR3 region is CASSQQGGNEKLFF. CDR3 nucleotide sequence: TGTGCCAGCAGTCAACAGGGTGGTAATGAAAAACTGTTTTTT.

The chain uses TRBV7-9 and TRBJ2-5, with D maybe TRBD2 (5 bases). The V end lost 3 bases, the J end lost 4 bases, and 12 bases lay between the germline ends. Germline V lookup: CDR1 SEHNR, CDR2 FQNEAQ (reference sequence). CDR3 length equals 14 residues. The CDR3: CASSFGGPPETQYF. CDR3 bases: TGTGCCAGCAGCTTTGGAGGACCTCCAGAGACCCAGTACTTC.

In DNA, the CDR3 is TGTGCCAGTAGTAGCACAGGGGGCGTCTACGAGCAGTACTTC. This codes for CASSSTGGVYEQYF. V and J are TRBV19 and TRBJ2-7; 9 nucleotides line up with TRBD1. Trimming took 4 bases from V and 3 from J; bases not matched to a gene: 4. The germline CDR1 and CDR2 sequences are LNHDA and SQIVND (reference sequence). The CDR3 has 14 residues.

V is TRBV19 and J is TRBJ2-1, with a possible D match to TRBD2 (6 bases). Germline CDR1 LNHDA, CDR2 SQIVND (reference sequence). This CDR3 is 15 amino acids long. Trimming removed 10 bases at V and 3 bases at J, with 19 bases between. The CDR3 DNA is TGTGCCACCAAGACCGGGGCTAGCGTCTACAATGAGCAGTTCTTC. It is translated as CATKTGASVYNEQFF.

The chain has TRBV30 and TRBJ1-6; D may be TRBD1 (5 bases). The germline V and J ends were trimmed by 1 base and 9 bases, with 13 bases remaining between them. Germline V lookup: CDR1 GTSNPN, CDR2 SVGIG (reference sequence). This CDR3 is 14 amino acids long. CDR3 sequence (DNA): TGTGCCTGGAGTGGGGGGGGATTCGGTTCACCCCTCCACTTT. It encodes CAWSGGGFGSPLHF. The full variable domain, its missing parts supplied by reference TRBV30 and TRBJ1-6, is SQTIHQWPATLVQPVGSPLSLECTVEGTSNPNLYWYRQAAGRGLQLLFYSVGIGQISSEVPQNLSASRPQDRQFILSSKKLLLSDSGFYLCAWSGGGFGSPLHFGNGTRLTVT.

This chain connects TRBV19 to TRBJ2-7, with a tentative D call TRBD1 (6 bases). Germline-derived CDR1 and CDR2 are LNHDA and SQIVND (reference sequence). The CDR3 is 11 residues long. Trimming shortened V by 8 bases and J by 5 bases, and 10 bases separated the two germline ends. This CDR3 reads CASSTGNEQYF. The CDR3 DNA sequence: TGTGCCAGTTCTACAGGGAACGAGCAGTACTTC.

The chain carries TRBV18 and TRBJ1-2; weak D call: TRBD1 (5 bases). The V gene lost 6 bases and the J gene lost 4 bases, with 15 bases spanning the gap. Germline lookup yields CDR1 KGHSH and CDR2 LQKENI. The CDR3 runs to 14 residues. CDR3: CASSPQDSLYGYTF. The CDR3 DNA reads as TGTGCCAGCTCCCCTCAAGACAGCCTCTATGGCTACACCTTC. Looking up the rest from reference TRBV18 and TRBJ1-2 gives the full variable domain: NAGVMQNPRHLVRRRGQEARLRCSPMKGHSHVYWYRQLPEEGLKFMVYLQKENIIDESGMPKERFSAEFPKEGPSILRIQQVVRGDSAAYFCASSPQDSLYGYTFGSGTRLTVV.

The chain joins TRBV5-1 to TRBJ2-7, with TRBD2 identical over 11 bases. CDR1 and CDR2 from the germline V gene are SGHRS and YFSETQ. V was pared by 0 bases and J by 5 bases, with 4 bases of the junction left unmatched. This CDR3 has 15 residues. The CDR3 sequence: CASSLAPSGGNEQYF. The CDR3 region has the DNA TGCGCCAGCAGCTTGGCCCCTAGCGGGGGGAACGAGCAGTACTTC. The complete variable domain, with remaining parts taken from reference TRBV5-1 and TRBJ2-7, reads KAGVTQTPRYLIKTRGQQVTLSCSPISGHRSVSWYQQTPGQGLQFLFEYFSETQRNKGNFPGRFSGRQFSNSRSEMNVSTLELGDSALYLCASSLAPSGGNEQYFGPGTRLTVT.

The V and J genes are TRBV30 and TRBJ2-5; D not resolved. The V end was cut by 1 base, the J end by 2 bases, with 2 bases between. This CDR3 is 11 amino acids long. CDR1 and CDR2 (germline): GTSNPN, SVGIG (reference sequence). This chain's CDR3 is CAWSAQETQYF. CDR3 in DNA: TGTGCCTGGAGTGCACAAGAGACCCAGTACTTC. The full variable domain, in which reference TRBV30 and TRBJ2-5 provide the parts outside the CDR3, is SQTIHQWPATLVQPVGSPLSLECTVEGTSNPNLYWYRQAAGRGLQLLFYSVGIGQISSEVPQNLSASRPQDRQFILSSKKLLLSDSGFYLCAWSAQETQYFGPGTRLLVL.

V usage is TRBV28 and J usage is TRBJ2-7; 14 positions agree with TRBD2. Germline trimming cut 5 bases from V and 4 bases from J; bases unmatched to any gene: 25. Germline-derived CDR1 and CDR2 are MDHEN and SYDVKM. This CDR3 is built from 22 residues. This CDR3 is CASSQWDRGLTSGRAGSYEQYF. CDR3 nucleotide sequence: TGTGCCAGCAGTCAGTGGGACAGGGGGCTGACTAGCGGGAGGGCCGGATCGTACGAGCAGTACTTC.

The chain couples TRBV5-6 to TRBJ1-3; maybe TRBD1 (5 bases). V was trimmed by 4 bases and J by 0 bases, leaving 17 bases between them. The CDR3 extends over 17 amino acids. Germline V gene lookup returns CDR1 SGHDT and CDR2 YYEEEE. DNA for the CDR3: TGTGCCAGCAGCAGACCCCGAGGACATAACTCTGGAAACACCATATATTTT. As protein: CASSRPRGHNSGNTIYF. The whole variable domain, remainder taken from reference TRBV5-6 and TRBJ1-3, is DAGVTQSPTHLIKTRGQQVTLRCSPKSGHDTVSWYQQALGQGPQFIFQYYEEEERQRGNFPDRFSGHQFPNYSSELNVNALLLGDSALYLCASSRPRGHNSGNTIYFGEGSWLTVV.

This sequence joins TRBV29-1 and TRBJ2-7; TRBD2 aligns across 7 bases. Germline V gene data show CDR1 as SQVTM and CDR2 as ANQGSEA. CDR3 length equals 13 residues. V was pared by 4 bases and J by 1 base, with 4 bases of the junction left unmatched. CDR3 bases: TGCAGCGTTGGCCAGGGAGGGTCCTACGAGCAGTACTTC. Translating it yields CSVGQGGSYEQYF.

This chain connects TRBV4-1 to TRBJ2-1; 7 bases fit TRBD2. The V gene's germline CDR1 is MGHRA and CDR2 YSYEKL. The CDR3 runs to 15 residues. Germline trimming cut 4 bases from V and 6 bases from J; bases unmatched to any gene: 9. The CDR3 protein is CASSLTTSWGNEQFF. The CDR3 DNA follows: TGCGCCAGCAGCCTAACGACTAGCTGGGGCAATGAGCAGTTCTTC.

The genes are TRBV19 and TRBJ2-1, with 7 bases identical to TRBD2. The CDR3 covers 13 residues. Germline CDR1 reads LNHDA; CDR2 reads SQIVND (reference sequence). With 2 bases clipped from V and 7 bases from J, the junction kept 2 bases outside the gene matches. Here the CDR3 DNA reads TGTGCCAGTAGTATACTAGCGGCAAATGAGCAGTTCTTC. Translated, it gives CASSILAANEQFF.

The V gene is TRBV6-4, the J gene TRBJ2-7; TRBD1 matches 8 bases. V lost 4 bases to trimming and J lost 2 bases; unmatched junction nucleotides: 4. Germline CDR1 reads MRHNA; CDR2 reads SNTAGT. This CDR3 has 14 amino acids. The CDR3 DNA reads TGTGCCAGCAGTGGCGGACAGGGCCCCTACGAGCAGTACTTC. Translating it yields CASSGGQGPYEQYF.

This sequence joins TRBV5-1 and TRBJ2-7; 14 positions agree with TRBD2. Germline V gene lookup returns CDR1 SGHRS and CDR2 YFSETQ. V gave up 4 bases and J gave up 2 bases; unmatched junction bases: 11. CDR3 length: 18 residues. CDR3 bases: TGCGCCAGCAGCCCGGTGGGACTAGCGGGAGACTGGGCCTACGAGCAGTACTTC. Translation: CASSPVGLAGDWAYEQYF.

The chain carries TRBV7-8 and TRBJ1-1; 9 positions agree with TRBD1. Germline values: CDR1 SGHVS, CDR2 FQNEAQ. The V segment lost 5 bases and the J segment 11 bases; nucleotides outside the gene matches: 6. There are 12 residues in the CDR3. CDR3 sequence (DNA): TGTGCCAGCAGCCCTCGGGACAGGGTTGCTTTCTTT. Translated, it gives CASSPRDRVAFF. Variable domain in full (rest from reference TRBV7-8 and TRBJ1-1): GAGVSQSPRYKVAKRGQDVALRCDPISGHVSLFWYQQALGQGPEFLTYFQNEAQLDKSGLPSDRFFAERPEGSVSTLKIQRTQQEDSAVYLCASSPRDRVAFFGQGTRLTVV.

This chain uses TRBV19 with TRBJ1-1; D is uncertain. Germline CDR1 is LNHDA and CDR2 is SQIVND (reference sequence). The CDR3 contains 15 residues. V was clipped by 3 bases and J by 6 bases, with 17 bases between them. The CDR3 DNA sequence: TGTGCCAGTAGTATGGCGCCGGGTGTAAGTGCTGAAGCTTTCTTT. Amino acid sequence: CASSMAPGVSAEAFF.

To note about this clone: The junction departs from the called germline gene at one end, perhaps through a read error. The J gene is TRBJ1-4, the V gene TRBV7-9, with 7 nucleotides matching TRBD1. CDR1 and CDR2 from the germline V gene are SEHNR and FQNEAQ (reference sequence). The CDR3 spans 15 residues. CDR3: CSSSTWTGPNEKLFF. The CDR3 DNA follows: TGTTCCAGCAGCACGTGGACAGGCCCTAATGAAAAACTGTTTTTT.

This clone has just a few counts. This chain joins TRBV9 and TRBJ2-7, with TRBD1 identical over 7 bases. V dropped 0 bases and J dropped 2; count of bases not matched to a gene: 2. Germline CDR1 SGDLS, CDR2 YYNGEE. CDR3 size: 14 residues. The CDR3 here is CASSVAQGAYEQYF. The CDR3 DNA is TGTGCCAGCAGCGTAGCTCAGGGGGCCTACGAGCAGTACTTC.

This chain joins TRBV28 and TRBJ2-2, with TRBD2 matching over 8 bases. CDR3 length: 16 residues. With V trimmed by 5 bases and J by 4 bases, 9 bases remained unmatched. Per germline, CDR1 MDHEN and CDR2 SYDVKM. The CDR3, as DNA: TGTGCCAGCAGTACTACTAGCGGCCCGGGCACCGGGGAGCTGTTTTTT. It codes for CASSTTSGPGTGELFF.